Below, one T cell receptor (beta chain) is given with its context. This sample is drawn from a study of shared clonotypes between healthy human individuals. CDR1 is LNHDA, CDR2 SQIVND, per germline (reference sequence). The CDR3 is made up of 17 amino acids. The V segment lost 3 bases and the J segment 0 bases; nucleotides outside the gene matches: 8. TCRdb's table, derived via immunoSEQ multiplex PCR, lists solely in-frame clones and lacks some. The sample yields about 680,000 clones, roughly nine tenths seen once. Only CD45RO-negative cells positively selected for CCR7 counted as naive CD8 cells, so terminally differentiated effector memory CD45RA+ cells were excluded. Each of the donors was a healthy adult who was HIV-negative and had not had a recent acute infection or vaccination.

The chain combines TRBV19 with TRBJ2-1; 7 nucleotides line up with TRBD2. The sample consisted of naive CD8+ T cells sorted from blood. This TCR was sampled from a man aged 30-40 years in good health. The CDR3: CASSIGIGEGSYNEQFF. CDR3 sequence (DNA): TGTGCCAGTAGTATTGGGATTGGGGAGGGCTCCTACAATGAGCAGTTCTTC.